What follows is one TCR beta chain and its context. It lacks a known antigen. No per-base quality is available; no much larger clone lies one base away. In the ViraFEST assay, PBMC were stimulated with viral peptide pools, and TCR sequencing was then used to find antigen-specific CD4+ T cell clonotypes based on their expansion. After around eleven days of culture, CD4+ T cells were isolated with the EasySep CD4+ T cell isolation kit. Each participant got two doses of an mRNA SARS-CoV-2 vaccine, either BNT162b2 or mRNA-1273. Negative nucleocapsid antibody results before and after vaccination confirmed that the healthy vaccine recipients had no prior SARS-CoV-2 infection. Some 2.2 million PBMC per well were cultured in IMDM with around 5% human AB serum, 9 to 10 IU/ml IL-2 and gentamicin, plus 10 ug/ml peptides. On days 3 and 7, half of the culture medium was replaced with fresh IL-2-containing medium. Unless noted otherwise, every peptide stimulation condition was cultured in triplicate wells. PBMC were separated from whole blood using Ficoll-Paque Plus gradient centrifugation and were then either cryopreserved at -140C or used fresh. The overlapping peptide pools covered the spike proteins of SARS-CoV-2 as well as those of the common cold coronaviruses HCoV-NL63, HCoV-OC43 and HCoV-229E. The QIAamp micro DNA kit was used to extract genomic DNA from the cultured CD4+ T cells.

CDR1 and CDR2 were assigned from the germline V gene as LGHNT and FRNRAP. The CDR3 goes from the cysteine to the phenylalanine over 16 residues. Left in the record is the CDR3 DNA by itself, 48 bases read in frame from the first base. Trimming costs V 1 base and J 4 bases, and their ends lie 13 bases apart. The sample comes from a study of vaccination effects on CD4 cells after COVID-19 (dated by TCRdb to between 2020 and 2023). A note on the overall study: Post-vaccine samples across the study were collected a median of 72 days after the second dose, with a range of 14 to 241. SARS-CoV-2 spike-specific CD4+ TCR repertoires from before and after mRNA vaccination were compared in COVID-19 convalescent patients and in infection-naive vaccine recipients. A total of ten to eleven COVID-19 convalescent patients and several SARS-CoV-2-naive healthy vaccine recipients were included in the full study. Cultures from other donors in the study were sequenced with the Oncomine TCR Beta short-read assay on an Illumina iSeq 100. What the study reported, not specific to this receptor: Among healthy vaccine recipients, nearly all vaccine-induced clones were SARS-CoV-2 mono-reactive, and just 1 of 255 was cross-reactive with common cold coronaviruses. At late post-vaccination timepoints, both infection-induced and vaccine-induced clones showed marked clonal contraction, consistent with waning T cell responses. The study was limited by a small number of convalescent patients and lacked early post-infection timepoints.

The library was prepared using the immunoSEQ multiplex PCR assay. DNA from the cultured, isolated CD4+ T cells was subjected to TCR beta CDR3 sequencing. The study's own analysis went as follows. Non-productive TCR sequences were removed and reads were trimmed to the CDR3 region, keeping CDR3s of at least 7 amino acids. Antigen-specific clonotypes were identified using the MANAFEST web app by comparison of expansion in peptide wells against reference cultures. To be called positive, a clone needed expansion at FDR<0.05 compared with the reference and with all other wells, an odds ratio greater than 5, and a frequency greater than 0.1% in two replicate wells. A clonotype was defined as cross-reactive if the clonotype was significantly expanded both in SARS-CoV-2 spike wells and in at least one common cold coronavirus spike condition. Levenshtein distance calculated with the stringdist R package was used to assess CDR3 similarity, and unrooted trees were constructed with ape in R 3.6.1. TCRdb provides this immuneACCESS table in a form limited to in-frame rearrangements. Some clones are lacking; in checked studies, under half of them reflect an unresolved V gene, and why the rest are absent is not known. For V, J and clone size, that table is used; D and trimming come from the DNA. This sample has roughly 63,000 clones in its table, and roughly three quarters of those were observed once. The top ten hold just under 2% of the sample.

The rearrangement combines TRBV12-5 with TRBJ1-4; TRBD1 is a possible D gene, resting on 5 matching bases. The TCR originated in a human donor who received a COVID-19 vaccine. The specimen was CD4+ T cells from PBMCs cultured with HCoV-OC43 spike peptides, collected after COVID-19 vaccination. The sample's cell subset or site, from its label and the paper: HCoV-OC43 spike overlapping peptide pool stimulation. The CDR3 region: CASGLERGEGNEKLFF. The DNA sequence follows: TGTGCTAGTGGTTTGGAACGGGGGGAGGGTAATGAAAAACTGTTTTTT.